A single sample gave rise to the 27 T cell receptor beta chains below, sequenced in a study of T-cell reconstitution after alpha-beta-depleted transplantation in children. Unique molecular identifiers were incorporated during preparation of the TCRbeta library. TCRdb re-derived calls from the PCR reads in MiXCR, one entry per CDR3 protein. The data contain 95,000 to 150,000 distinct CDR3 sequences, approximately 22% of them singletons. Here the sequenced sample was PBMCs, mostly from graft donor cells, taken 180 days after TCRalphabeta/CD19-depleted stem cell transplant. These receptors were taken from a male patient between 2 and 10 years old who had a stem cell transplant for chronic granulomatous disease, so the T cells may come from the graft donor.

This clonotype came up many times. The V and J genes are TRBV12-3 or TRBV12-4 and TRBJ2-3; no firm D call. The CDR3 covers 12 residues. V was clipped by 5 bases and J by 1 base, with 4 bases between them. The chain's CDR3 is CASSGGTDTQYF. In DNA, the CDR3 is TGTGCCAGCAGTGGAGGCACAGATACGCAGTATTTT.

The chain is built from TRBV5-1 and TRBJ2-5, with TRBD1 as a possible D gene (5 bases). Germline CDR1 is SGHRS and CDR2 is YFSETQ. The CDR3 is 14 residues long. V lost 0 bases and J 3 bases, leaving 9 bases between the germline ends. The CDR3, as DNA: TGCGCCAGCAGCTTGGCCGGCAGGGAAGAGACCCAGTACTTC. It yields the protein CASSLAGREETQYF.

V gene TRBV7-2 combines with J gene TRBJ2-3, with a weak D call TRBD2 (5 bases). The CDR3 is 14 residues long. Between the trimmed V and J ends, which lost 3 bases and 9 bases, there was a span of 16 bases. Germline CDR1 SGHTA, CDR2 FQGNSA. This CDR3 reads CASSFSVSQPTQYF. CDR3 coding DNA: TGTGCCAGCAGCTTTAGCGTAAGCCAGCCCACGCAGTATTTT.

This clonotype was seen a few times. V gene TRBV12-3 or TRBV12-4 combines with J gene TRBJ2-5, with a tentative D call TRBD1 (5 bases). The CDR3 length is 13 residues. Trimming removed 6 bases from V and 0 bases from J, with 8 bases in between. CDR3 coding DNA: TGTGCCAGCAGATTGACAGACCAAGAGACCCAGTACTTC. Protein product: CASRLTDQETQYF.

This clonotype was seen only a few times. V and J are TRBV12-3 or TRBV12-4 and TRBJ2-3, with TRBD2 matching 9 bases. With 1 base clipped from V and 6 bases from J, the junction kept 8 bases outside the gene matches. This CDR3 is 16 amino acids long. In DNA, the CDR3 is TGTGCCAGCAGTTTAGGGCGGGCTAGCGGGATGGATACGCAGTATTTT. It specifies CASSLGRASGMDTQYF.

V and J are TRBV12-3 or TRBV12-4 and TRBJ2-2; D is unresolved. The CDR3 contains 14 residues. Trimming left V 5 bases short and J 4 bases short, with 11 bases between. The CDR3 loop is CASSQFSSTGELFF. CDR3 DNA: TGTGCCAGCAGTCAATTCTCTTCCACCGGGGAGCTGTTTTTT.

This clonotype was detected many times. The genes are TRBV20-1 and TRBJ2-5, with 7 bases fitting TRBD1. Trimming removed 2 bases from V and 5 bases from J; junction bases left unmatched: 8. Germline lookup yields CDR1 DFQATT and CDR2 SNEGSKA (reference sequence). The CDR3 length is 14 residues. CDR3 in DNA: TGCAGTGCTAGACCCTATGCGGACAGGGAGACCCAGTACTTC. It translates to CSARPYADRETQYF.

This clonotype was detected many times. V gene TRBV20-1 combines with J gene TRBJ1-1; D gene ambiguous. Germline V gene lookup returns CDR1 DFQATT and CDR2 SNEGSKA (reference sequence). The CDR3 extends over 13 amino acids. The V end lost 2 bases, the J end lost 1 base, and 8 bases lay between the germline ends. This CDR3 reads CSARTRKNTEAFF. Written as DNA, the CDR3 is TGCAGTGCTAGAACACGAAAGAACACTGAAGCTTTCTTT.

This clonotype was found many times. J is TRBJ1-1 and V is TRBV7-6; no reliable D call. The ends were cut back, 5 bases at V and 1 base at J, with 14 bases in the middle. The CDR3 contains 15 residues. Germline V gene sequence: CDR1 SGHVS, CDR2 FNYEAQ. CDR3 sequence reads: CASSPQKTPNTEAFF. The CDR3 coding sequence is TGTGCCAGCAGCCCACAGAAGACACCGAACACTGAAGCTTTCTTT.

This chain uses TRBV12-3 or TRBV12-4 with TRBJ1-2, with D perhaps TRBD1 (5 bases). The CDR3 is 13 amino acids. V was shortened by 5 bases and J by 5 bases, with 12 bases between the two germline ends. CDR3 DNA: TGTGCCAGCAGTCGTCGGACAAGTTATGGCTACACCTTC. Amino acid sequence: CASSRRTSYGYTF.

This clonotype appeared a few times. This chain uses TRBV29-1 with TRBJ2-1; TRBD1 matches 7 bases. Unmatched junction bases numbered 19, after V lost 7 bases and J lost 10 bases. There are 15 residues in the CDR3. The germline V gene encodes CDR1 SQVTM and CDR2 ANQGSEA. CDR3 sequence reads: CSARTGATANEEQFF. The CDR3 DNA reads TGCAGCGCCCGGACAGGCGCCACTGCAAACGAAGAGCAGTTCTTC.

This clonotype has only a few counts. The chain employs TRBV5-1 and TRBJ2-1, with 13 bases that match TRBD2. Germline lookup yields CDR1 SGHRS and CDR2 YFSETQ. The J segment lost 7 bases and the V segment lost 0 bases, leaving 4 bases of the junction unmatched. This CDR3 contains 16 residues. CDR3 nucleotide sequence: TGCGCCAGCAGCTTGGGTTGGGGACTAGCGGGAAATGAGCAGTTCTTC. Residues: CASSLGWGLAGNEQFF.

Only a few counts were recorded for this clonotype. The rearrangement links TRBV7-2 to TRBJ1-2; D unresolved. V was clipped by 1 base and J by 5 bases, with 14 bases between them. The CDR3 contains 15 residues. The germline gives CDR1 SGHTA, CDR2 FQGNSA. This chain's CDR3 is CASSLGTEGKYGYTF. The CDR3 DNA sequence: TGTGCCAGCAGCTTAGGAACGGAGGGCAAATATGGCTACACCTTC.

This clonotype was seen at least ten times. This rearrangement joins TRBV20-1 to TRBJ2-1; possibly TRBD2 for D (5 bases). The germline V gene has CDR1 DFQATT and CDR2 SNEGSKA (reference sequence). The CDR3 consists of 13 residues. The DNA of the CDR3 is TGCAGCCCCCTAACCTGGGAGAACAATGAGCAGTTCTTC. As protein: CSPLTWENNEQFF.

The chain has TRBV5-5 and TRBJ2-5; D is unclear. Per germline, CDR1 SGHKS and CDR2 YYEKEE (reference sequence). The CDR3 sequence is 16 residues long. Trimming pared 0 bases from V and 1 base from J, leaving 13 bases between. CDR3 bases: TGTGCCAGCAGCTTGGGCCCCGCCATATTCCAAGAGACCCAGTACTTC. Amino acid sequence: CASSLGPAIFQETQYF.

The chain combines TRBV24-1 with TRBJ2-2, with a weak D call TRBD1 (5 bases). Germline V gene data show CDR1 as KGHDR and CDR2 as SFDVKD. CDR3 length: 16 amino acids. V was pared by 4 bases and J by 0 bases, with 11 bases between. The CDR3 sequence: CATSESGHPNTGELFF. The DNA for the CDR3 is TGTGCCACCAGTGAGTCTGGACACCCGAACACCGGGGAGCTGTTTTTT.

About this clonotype itself: This may be a read error, as it is one base from a much larger clone. V is TRBV12-3 or TRBV12-4 and J is TRBJ2-1; D unresolved. The CDR3 consists of 15 residues. The V end was cut by 2 bases, the J end by 2 bases, with 10 bases between. The CDR3 region is CASSLPSIAYNEQFF. Here the CDR3 DNA reads TGTGCCAGCAGTTTACCTAGTATAGCCTACAATGAGCAGTTCTTC.

The chain employs TRBV15 and TRBJ2-7; D call uncertain. CDR1 and CDR2 (germline): LNHNV, YYDKDF (reference sequence). The CDR3 is made up of 15 amino acids. V dropped 5 bases and J dropped 3 bases, with 17 bases sitting between them. Written as DNA, the CDR3 is TGTGCCACCAGCGGGCTTAACAGCTATCGCTACGAGCAGTACTTC. Translating gives CATSGLNSYRYEQYF.

The chain joins TRBV7-9 to TRBJ1-5; D not certain. CDR3 size: 13 residues. Trimming took 6 bases from V and 4 from J, leaving 10 bases between them. From germline, CDR1 is SEHNR and CDR2 FQNEAQ (reference sequence). This CDR3 is CASSAGKNQPQHF. The CDR3 bases are TGTGCCAGCAGTGCAGGTAAAAATCAGCCCCAGCATTTT.

This clonotype came up a few times. The chain employs TRBV29-1 and TRBJ2-7, with TRBD1 identical over 9 bases. Unmatched junction bases numbered 11, after V lost 0 bases and J lost 5 bases. Germline V gene sequence: CDR1 SQVTM, CDR2 ANQGSEA. This CDR3 comprises 16 residues. This CDR3 is CSVEDRPRGQGHEQYF. In DNA form, the CDR3 reads TGCAGCGTTGAAGATAGGCCCCGGGGACAGGGCCACGAGCAGTACTTC.

This rearrangement joins TRBV12-3 or TRBV12-4 to TRBJ2-3; 7 nucleotides match TRBD1. Trimming at V came to 7 bases and at J to 2 bases, leaving 9 bases not matched to a gene. The CDR3 loop spans 15 amino acids. The CDR3 DNA reads as TGTGCCAGCACCAACCGGGACAGACACACAGATACGCAGTATTTT. Translating gives CASTNRDRHTDTQYF.

Ten or more counts support this clonotype. This chain connects TRBV5-1 to TRBJ2-1; 10 bases are shared with TRBD2. Germline V gene data show CDR1 as SGHRS and CDR2 as YFSETQ. V gave up 0 bases and J gave up 10 bases; unmatched junction bases: 7. The CDR3 consists of 15 residues. This chain's CDR3 is CASSLGTSGVREQFF. DNA for the CDR3: TGCGCCAGCAGCTTGGGCACTAGCGGGGTGCGAGAGCAGTTCTTC. Full variable domain (missing parts from reference TRBV5-1 and TRBJ2-1): KAGVTQTPRYLIKTRGQQVTLSCSPISGHRSVSWYQQTPGQGLQFLFEYFSETQRNKGNFPGRFSGRQFSNSRSEMNVSTLELGDSALYLCASSLGTSGVREQFFGPGTRLTVL.

There are many counts of this clonotype. This sequence joins TRBV20-1 and TRBJ1-1, with a weak D call TRBD1 (5 bases). This CDR3 comprises 17 residues. Germline V gene data show CDR1 as DFQATT and CDR2 as SNEGSKA (reference sequence). V was shortened by 0 bases and J by 0 bases, with 17 bases between the two germline ends. The CDR3 nucleotides read TGCAGTGCTAGAGAAATGGCTAGGGGAGTACTGAACACTGAAGCTTTCTTT. It is translated as CSAREMARGVLNTEAFF.

The J gene is TRBJ2-3, the V gene TRBV6-4, with no clear D. V was clipped by 0 bases and J by 7 bases, with 5 bases between them. Per germline, CDR1 MRHNA and CDR2 SNTAGT. The CDR3 runs to 12 residues. The CDR3 DNA follows: TGTGCCAGCAGTGACTCGAGATATACGCAGTATTTT. This translates into CASSDSRYTQYF.

This clonotype was counted ten times or more. J is TRBJ2-7 and V is TRBV7-8, with 10 bases that match TRBD2. This CDR3 has 15 residues. Losses at the gene ends were 1 base for V and 3 bases for J; bases not matched to a gene: 3. Looked up from germline, CDR1 is SGHVS and CDR2 is FQNEAQ. The CDR3 protein is CASSLGTSGYYEQYF. CDR3 nucleotides: TGTGCCAGCAGCTTAGGGACTAGCGGATACTACGAGCAGTACTTC.

The rearrangement uses TRBV7-9 and TRBJ2-7; the D gene is possibly TRBD2 (5 bases). Germline CDR1 is SEHNR and CDR2 is FQNEAQ (reference sequence). V lost 4 bases to trimming and J lost 0 bases, with 10 bases between them. This CDR3 has 14 amino acids. The CDR3 protein is CASSSPGSSYEQYF. The CDR3 nucleotides are TGTGCCAGCAGCTCTCCGGGGAGCTCCTACGAGCAGTACTTC.

This clonotype was found a few times. The CDR3 is CASSYSQGASNEQFF. CDR3 coding DNA: TGTGCCAGCAGTTACTCTCAGGGGGCTTCAAATGAGCAGTTCTTC. The V gene is TRBV6-5, the J gene TRBJ2-1, with TRBD1 identical over 8 bases. This CDR3 comprises 15 residues. V lost 0 bases and J lost 7; bases outside the gene matches: 5. Germline CDR1 and CDR2: MNHEY and SVGAGI.